A single sample gave rise to the 22 T cell receptor beta chains below, sequenced in a study of blood T cell repertoires in COVID-19 (dated by TCRdb to the early 2020s). Libraries came from the immunoSEQ multiplex PCR assay. The clones in this table, taken by TCRdb from immuneACCESS, are in-frame only. Not every clone is retained; where verified, under half of the shortfall comes from an unresolved V gene, and the cause of the rest is unknown. This sample holds a few hundred thousand clones; around nine tenths were observed only once. Over 2.5% of the sample goes to the ten largest clones. The sequenced sample consisted of peripheral blood. The origin of the receptors is a man aged 55-75 years with acute or convalescent COVID-19.

The rearrangement joins TRBV24-1 to TRBJ2-2; D is possibly TRBD1 (5 bases). V shed 5 bases and J shed 0 bases, with 12 bases lying between them. The CDR3 totals 16 residues. Looked up from germline, CDR1 is KGHDR and CDR2 is SFDVKD. CDR3 amino acids: CATSAPGRANTGELFF. The CDR3 region has the DNA TGTGCCACCAGTGCCCCAGGCAGGGCGAACACCGGGGAGCTGTTTTTT.

The sample holds one count of this clone. The chain is built from TRBV5-1 and TRBJ1-1, with 8 bases fitting TRBD1. Per the germline V gene, CDR1 is SGHRS and CDR2 is YFSETQ. With V trimmed by 5 bases and J by 6 bases, 12 bases remained unmatched. This CDR3 has 15 residues. CDR3 region: CASRGTGTGASEAFF. CDR3 in DNA: TGCGCCAGCAGGGGGACCGGGACAGGTGCTTCTGAAGCTTTCTTT.

The chain links TRBV5-1 to TRBJ2-2, with a weak D call TRBD2 (5 bases). With 0 bases removed from V and 4 bases from J, the gap between germline ends came to 10 bases. Germline V lookup: CDR1 SGHRS, CDR2 YFSETQ. The CDR3 length is 15 residues. CDR3 coding DNA: TGCGCCAGCAGCTTGGTATTCGGAGGCACCGGGGAGCTGTTTTTT. Protein product: CASSLVFGGTGELFF.

This clone was observed a handful of times. V is TRBV19 and J is TRBJ2-7; 13 bases align to TRBD2. Germline lookup yields CDR1 LNHDA and CDR2 SQIVND (reference sequence). The J segment lost 0 bases and the V segment lost 6 bases, leaving 8 bases of the junction unmatched. The CDR3 has 17 amino acids. CDR3 in amino acids: CASRPTSGGSSSYEQYF. The CDR3 DNA is TGTGCCAGTAGGCCGACTAGCGGGGGGTCGAGCTCCTACGAGCAGTACTTC.

The chain combines TRBV18 with TRBJ1-2, with TRBD1 matching over 9 bases. CDR1 and CDR2 (germline): KGHSH, LQKENI. J gave up 8 bases and V 3 bases, and 7 bases lay outside the gene matches. The length of the CDR3 is 14 residues. CDR3 protein: CASSPGQGPEGYTF. The CDR3 coding sequence is TGTGCCAGCTCACCGGGACAGGGTCCGGAAGGCTACACCTTC.

The chain links TRBV5-1 to TRBJ1-1; D perhaps matches TRBD1 (6 bases). The CDR3 consists of 15 residues. The V and J ends lost 4 bases and 5 bases respectively, with 18 bases between them. Germline loops: CDR1 SGHRS, CDR2 YFSETQ. CDR3 sequence (DNA): TGCGCCAGCAGCCTCAGAGGGGGGGAGAGAACTGAAGCTTTCTTT. It is translated as CASSLRGGERTEAFF.

CDR3 nucleotide sequence: TGTGCCAGTAGTACTCCTACAGGGCGAGAGCAGTTCTTC. This translates into CASSTPTGREQFF. V is TRBV19 and J is TRBJ2-1; possibly TRBD1 for D (6 bases). The CDR3 is 13 residues long. Between the trimmed V and J ends, which lost 4 bases and 10 bases, there was a span of 14 bases. Per the germline V gene, CDR1 is LNHDA and CDR2 is SQIVND (reference sequence).

This sequence joins TRBV6-6 and TRBJ2-5, with TRBD1 matching 8 bases. CDR1 is MNHNY and CDR2 is SVGAGI in the germline V gene (reference sequence). This CDR3 region has 15 residues. Losses at the gene ends were 5 bases for V and 5 bases for J; bases not matched to a gene: 10. DNA for the CDR3: TGTGCCAGCAGTCCCCCAGGGGGCCGGTGGGAGACCCAGTACTTC. It translates to CASSPPGGRWETQYF.

The chain combines TRBV4-1 with TRBJ1-4; 7 bases are a match to TRBD1. The germline V gene has CDR1 MGHRA and CDR2 YSYEKL. The CDR3 has 15 amino acids. The V gene end was trimmed by 1 base and the J gene end by 10 bases; junction bases not matched to a gene: 9. The CDR3 sequence: CASSQVGRGSRKLFF. The CDR3 DNA follows: TGCGCCAGCAGCCAAGTGGGCAGGGGGTCCCGAAAACTGTTTTTT.

The rearrangement uses TRBV7-9 and TRBJ2-1, with 7 bases aligning to TRBD2. Trimming took 5 bases from V and 0 from J; bases not matched to a gene: 7. There are 16 residues in the CDR3. Germline CDR1 is SEHNR and CDR2 is FQNEAQ (reference sequence). This CDR3 reads CASSPKAGFSYNEQFF. The CDR3 coding sequence is TGTGCCAGCAGCCCAAAAGCGGGGTTCTCCTACAATGAGCAGTTCTTC.

The rearrangement joins TRBV4-3 to TRBJ2-1, with D possibly being TRBD2 (6 bases). Per germline, CDR1 LGHNA and CDR2 YSLEER. This CDR3 has 17 amino acids. The V gene lost 4 bases and the J gene lost 8 bases, with 24 bases spanning the gap. This CDR3 is CASSPLAGTQRPDEQFF. The CDR3 nucleotides are TGCGCCAGCAGCCCCCTAGCCGGGACTCAGAGACCCGATGAGCAGTTCTTC.

The table lists this clone with a few counts. V usage is TRBV29-1 and J usage is TRBJ2-7; the match to TRBD2 covers 9 bases. The junction had 13 bases not matched to a gene; V was cut back by 4 bases and J by 6 bases. Germline V gene data show CDR1 as SQVTM and CDR2 as ANQGSEA. The CDR3 sequence is 15 residues long. The chain's CDR3 is CSVGRSGTSRVEQYF. CDR3 in DNA: TGCAGCGTTGGTCGGTCCGGGACTAGCAGGGTCGAGCAGTACTTC.

The chain links TRBV27 to TRBJ1-1; TRBD1 is a possible D gene (6 bases). The CDR3 extends over 16 amino acids. V was trimmed by 3 bases and J by 5 bases, leaving 19 bases between them. CDR1 and CDR2 from the germline V gene are MNHEY and SMNVEV (reference sequence). Here the CDR3 reads CASSLAQRGGRTEAFF. The CDR3 DNA reads as TGTGCCAGCAGTTTGGCCCAACGGGGGGGCCGGACTGAAGCTTTCTTT.

V usage is TRBV30 and J usage is TRBJ1-1, with 10 bases matching TRBD1. The CDR3 is 13 residues long. Germline CDR1 and CDR2: GTSNPN and SVGIG (reference sequence). J lost 4 bases, V lost 6 bases, and 5 bases had no gene match. The CDR3: CACPGTGATEAFF. The CDR3 nucleotides are TGTGCCTGCCCCGGGACAGGGGCCACTGAAGCTTTCTTT.

The chain recombines TRBV7-9 with TRBJ1-6; 7 bases map to TRBD1. V lost 5 bases and J lost 4; bases outside the gene matches: 5. Germline assignment: CDR1 SEHNR and CDR2 FQNEAQ (reference sequence). This CDR3 has 15 amino acids. CDR3 protein: CASSRGQAYNSPLHF. CDR3 nucleotides: TGTGCCAGCAGCCGTGGACAGGCATATAATTCACCCCTCCACTTT.

The chain recombines TRBV13 with TRBJ2-1; D remains unclear. The germline V and J ends were trimmed by 5 bases and 8 bases, with 19 bases remaining between them. The CDR3 length is 15 residues. Germline lookup yields CDR1 PRHDT and CDR2 FYEKMQ (reference sequence). CDR3 sequence: CASSPRRQVLHEQFF. The CDR3 DNA reads as TGTGCCAGCAGCCCCCGACGGCAGGTTCTTCATGAGCAGTTCTTC.

The chain has TRBV6-5 and TRBJ2-5; 12 bases fit TRBD2. This CDR3 is built from 15 residues. Germline assignment: CDR1 MNHEY and CDR2 SVGAGI. The V gene end was trimmed by 6 bases and the J gene end by 1 base; junction bases not matched to a gene: 3. CDR3 residues: CASRLAGGAQETQYF. In DNA form, the CDR3 reads TGTGCCAGCAGGCTAGCGGGGGGGGCCCAAGAGACCCAGTACTTC.

The chain carries TRBV3-1 (or the pseudogene TRBV3-2) and TRBJ2-2; TRBD1 aligns across 9 bases. Germline V gene sequence: CDR1 LGHDT, CDR2 YNNKEL (reference sequence). The V and J ends lost 2 bases and 1 base, in that order; junction bases with no gene match: 2. The CDR3 spans 16 residues. This chain's CDR3 is CASSQRDRVNTGELFF. The CDR3 coding sequence is TGTGCCAGCAGCCAACGGGACAGGGTGAACACCGGGGAGCTGTTTTTT.

CDR3 in amino acids: CASSWVAAGRRGTQYF. In DNA form, the CDR3 reads TGCGCCAGCAGCTGGGTAGCGGCGGGGAGGAGGGGGACCCAGTACTTC. The chain is built from TRBV5-1 and TRBJ2-5; weak D call: TRBD2 (6 bases). The CDR3 runs to 16 residues. Germline V gene data show CDR1 as SGHRS and CDR2 as YFSETQ. The V gene lost 3 bases and the J gene lost 7 bases, with 22 bases spanning the gap.

The chain carries TRBV6-2 or TRBV6-3 and TRBJ1-1; 9 bases line up with TRBD1. Germline V lookup: CDR1 MNHEY, CDR2 SVGEGT. CDR3 length equals 16 residues. With 2 bases clipped from V and 2 bases from J, the junction kept 6 bases outside the gene matches. Written as DNA, the CDR3 is TGTGCCAGCAGTTACAAGTGGGACAGGGTAAACACTGAAGCTTTCTTT. Translation: CASSYKWDRVNTEAFF.

The chain recombines TRBV5-1 with TRBJ2-2, with 7 bases identical to TRBD2. The J segment lost 0 bases and the V segment lost 4 bases, leaving 6 bases of the junction unmatched. The CDR3 covers 16 residues. Per germline, CDR1 SGHRS and CDR2 YFSETQ. This CDR3 reads CASSVIAGSNTGELFF. DNA for the CDR3: TGCGCCAGCAGCGTGATAGCGGGTTCGAACACCGGGGAGCTGTTTTTT.

V is TRBV4-1 and J is TRBJ2-3; D ambiguous. The V and J ends lost 1 base and 5 bases respectively, with 16 bases between them. Germline V gives CDR1 MGHRA, CDR2 YSYEKL. The length of the CDR3 is 16 residues. The CDR3 reads CASSQGLRPRQDTQYF. Written as DNA, the CDR3 is TGCGCCAGCAGCCAAGGCCTCCGGCCCAGGCAAGATACGCAGTATTTT.